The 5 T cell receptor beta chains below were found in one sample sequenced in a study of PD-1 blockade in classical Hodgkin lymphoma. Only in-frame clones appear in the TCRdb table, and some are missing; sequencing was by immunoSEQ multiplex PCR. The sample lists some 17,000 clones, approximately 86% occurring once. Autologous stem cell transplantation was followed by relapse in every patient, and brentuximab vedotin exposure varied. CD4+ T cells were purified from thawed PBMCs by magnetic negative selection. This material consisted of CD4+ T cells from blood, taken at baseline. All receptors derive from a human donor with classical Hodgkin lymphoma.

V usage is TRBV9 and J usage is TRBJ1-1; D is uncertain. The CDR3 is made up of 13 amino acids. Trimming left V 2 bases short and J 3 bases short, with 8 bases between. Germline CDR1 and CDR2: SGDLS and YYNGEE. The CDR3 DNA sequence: TGTGCCAGCAGCGTTCCGCAGGACACTGAAGCTTTCTTT. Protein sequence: CASSVPQDTEAFF.

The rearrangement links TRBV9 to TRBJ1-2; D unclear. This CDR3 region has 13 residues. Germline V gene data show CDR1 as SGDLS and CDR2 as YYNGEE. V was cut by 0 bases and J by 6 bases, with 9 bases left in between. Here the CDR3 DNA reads TGTGCCAGCAGCGTAGCAGGTTACGATGGCTACACCTTC. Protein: CASSVAGYDGYTF.

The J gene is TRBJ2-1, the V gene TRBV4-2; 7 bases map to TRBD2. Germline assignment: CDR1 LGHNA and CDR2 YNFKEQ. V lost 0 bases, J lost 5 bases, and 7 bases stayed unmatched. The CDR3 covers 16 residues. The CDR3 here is CASSQDGGGGHNEQFF. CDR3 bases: TGTGCCAGCAGCCAAGACGGCGGGGGTGGTCACAATGAGCAGTTCTTC.

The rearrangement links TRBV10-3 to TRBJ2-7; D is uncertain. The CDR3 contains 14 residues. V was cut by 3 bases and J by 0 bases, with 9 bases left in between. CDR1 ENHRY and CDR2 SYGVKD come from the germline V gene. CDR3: CAISDGRSSYEQYF. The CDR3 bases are TGTGCCATCAGTGACGGCAGGAGCTCCTACGAGCAGTACTTC.

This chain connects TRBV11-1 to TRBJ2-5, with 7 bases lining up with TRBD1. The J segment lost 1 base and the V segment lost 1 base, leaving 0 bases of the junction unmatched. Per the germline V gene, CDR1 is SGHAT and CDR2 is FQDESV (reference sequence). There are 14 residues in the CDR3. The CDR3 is CASSLGTGQETQYF. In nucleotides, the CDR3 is TGTGCCAGCAGCTTAGGGACAGGCCAAGAGACCCAGTACTTC.